One and the same sample provided the 27 T cell receptor beta chains below, sequenced in a study of T cells in Graves' hyperthyroidism and ophthalmopathy. Researchers amplified the TCR beta CDR3 regions from RNA transcripts. During a first-round RT-PCR of the TCR CDR3, the HTBI primer set was used. MiXCR, run by TCRdb on the multiplex PCR reads, gives a single entry per CDR3 protein. This table has fewer than 750,000 distinct CDR3 sequences, more than 12% appearing once. Sequenced: blood. These receptors were obtained from a woman aged 45-65 years with Graves' ophthalmopathy.

This chain joins TRBV15 and TRBJ2-3; 11 positions agree with TRBD2. Looked up from germline, CDR1 is LNHNV and CDR2 is YYDKDF (reference sequence). The J segment lost 5 bases and the V segment lost 4 bases, leaving 5 bases of the junction unmatched. CDR3 size: 15 residues. The CDR3 spells CATSTLAGGKDTQYF. CDR3 sequence (DNA): TGTGCCACCAGCACCCTAGCGGGAGGTAAAGATACGCAGTATTTT.

In its sample, this clonotype was seen many times. The chain recombines TRBV28 with TRBJ1-5; TRBD1 aligns across 10 bases. Looked up from germline, CDR1 is MDHEN and CDR2 is SYDVKM. The V gene end was trimmed by 4 bases and the J gene end by 2 bases; junction bases not matched to a gene: 8. The CDR3 is made up of 17 amino acids. The CDR3 DNA reads TGTGCCAGCAGTTCCGGGACAGGGGATGTCGGCAATCAGCCCCAGCATTTT. Protein product: CASSSGTGDVGNQPQHF.

This clonotype has only a few counts. V usage is TRBV9 and J usage is TRBJ2-3, with 12 bases matching TRBD2. Trimming took 3 bases from V and 1 from J; bases not matched to a gene: 12. This CDR3 spans 19 amino acids. Germline CDR1 and CDR2: SGDLS and YYNGEE. The CDR3 loop is CASSGSGTSGSSRTDTQYF. CDR3 DNA sequence: TGTGCCAGCAGCGGATCCGGGACTAGCGGGTCCTCTCGCACAGATACGCAGTATTTT.

As DNA, the CDR3 is TGTGCCAGCAGCCAAGGTTGGACTAGCGGGACCCAAGAGACCCAGTACTTC. The encoded protein is CASSQGWTSGTQETQYF. V is TRBV3-1 and J is TRBJ2-5; 12 nucleotides match TRBD2. V was pared by 1 base and J by 1 base, with 4 bases of the junction left unmatched. Germline CDR1 reads LGHDT; CDR2 reads YNNKEL (reference sequence). This CDR3 contains 17 residues.

This rearrangement joins TRBV24-1 to TRBJ2-2; 7 bases are shared with TRBD2. The CDR3 is made up of 16 amino acids. After removal of 4 bases from V and 0 bases from J, the junction contained 4 bases not matched to a gene. The germline gives CDR1 KGHDR, CDR2 SFDVKD. The CDR3 here is CATSDRAGTNTGELFF. The CDR3 nucleotides read TGTGCCACCAGTGACCGAGCGGGGACGAACACCGGGGAGCTGTTTTTT.

This clonotype was detected many times. The chain's CDR3 is CASSRSSWDNAYSGELFF. In DNA form, the CDR3 reads TGTGCCAGCAGTCGTTCCTCGTGGGACAACGCATACTCCGGGGAGCTGTTTTTT. V gene TRBV28 combines with J gene TRBJ2-2, with D tentatively TRBD1 (6 bases). Germline CDR1 is MDHEN and CDR2 is SYDVKM. Trimming cost V 5 bases and J 6 bases, with 25 bases left between them. CDR3 length: 18 residues.

CDR3 nucleotide sequence: TGTGCCAGTAGTATAGAGCCTAGCGGACCTACCCAGCAGTACTTC. It encodes CASSIEPSGPTQQYF. V and J are TRBV19 and TRBJ2-7, with 7 bases fitting TRBD2. The CDR3 is 15 amino acids. V trimming: 0 bases; J trimming: 8 bases; junction bases outside the gene matches: 10. Germline CDR1 and CDR2: LNHDA and SQIVND (reference sequence). Combining the CDR3 with reference TRBV19 and TRBJ2-7 gives the whole variable domain DGGITQSPKYLFRKEGQNVTLSCEQNLNHDAMYWYRQDPGQGLRLIYYSQIVNDFQKGDIAEGYSVSREKKESFPLTVTSAQKNPTAFYLCASSIEPSGPTQQYFGPGTRLTVT.

The chain is built from TRBV5-6 and TRBJ2-4; D remains ambiguous. V lost 0 bases, J lost 7 bases, and 8 bases lay in between. Germline lookup yields CDR1 SGHDT and CDR2 YYEEEE. The CDR3 spans 13 residues. Here the CDR3 reads CASSLGDWNIQYF. DNA for the CDR3: TGTGCCAGCAGCTTGGGGGATTGGAACATTCAGTACTTC.

The rearrangement uses TRBV5-8 and TRBJ2-7; tentative D call: TRBD2 (6 bases). The CDR3 runs 16 residues. V was shortened by 2 bases and J by 1 base, with 16 bases between the two germline ends. Germline loops: CDR1 SGHTS, CDR2 YDEGEE. The CDR3 sequence is CASSLGGRAGSYEQYF. The CDR3 DNA reads TGTGCCAGCAGCTTAGGTGGACGCGCGGGGTCCTACGAGCAGTACTTC.

The rearrangement links TRBV18 to TRBJ2-3; the D is unclear. Germline assignment: CDR1 KGHSH and CDR2 LQKENI. The CDR3 totals 13 residues. V lost 1 base and J lost 6, with 8 bases in between. CDR3 protein: CASSPHRGDTQYF. CDR3 nucleotide sequence: TGTGCCAGCTCACCACATCGTGGGGATACGCAGTATTTT.

This clonotype was seen more than once but under ten times. V usage is TRBV6-2 or TRBV6-3 and J usage is TRBJ2-1; D unresolved. CDR3 length equals 12 residues. Trimming cost V 1 base and J 5 bases, with 3 bases left between them. Looked up from germline, CDR1 is MNHEY and CDR2 is SVGEGT. CDR3 sequence reads: CASSYFNNEQFF. DNA for the CDR3: TGTGCCAGCAGTTACTTCAACAATGAGCAGTTCTTC.

A remark on this clonotype: The germline gene is not matched at one end of the junction; a read error may be the cause. The chain has TRBV5-5 and TRBJ1-1; TRBD1 might be the D (6 bases). The CDR3 totals 13 residues. The germline gives CDR1 SGHKS, CDR2 YYEKEE (reference sequence). The CDR3 region is CASSQSDRREAFF. The CDR3 coding sequence is TGCGCCAGCAGCCAATCAGACAGGCGAGAAGCTTTCTTT.

This clonotype showed up many times. J is TRBJ1-2 and V is TRBV11-2; weak D call: TRBD1 (5 bases). The CDR3 is 13 residues long. Trimming stripped 1 base from V and 4 bases from J, with 7 bases between. Per germline, CDR1 SGHAT and CDR2 FQNNGV. The chain's CDR3 is CASSLGDVYGYTF. CDR3 nucleotide sequence: TGTGCCAGCAGCTTAGGGGACGTCTATGGCTACACCTTC.

The sample holds many counts of this clonotype. The J gene is TRBJ2-7, the V gene TRBV11-3; TRBD1 might be the D (6 bases). CDR1 is SGHNT, CDR2 YENEEA, per germline. The V gene lost 1 base and the J gene lost 0 bases, with 10 bases spanning the gap. The CDR3 is 15 residues long. CDR3 region: CASSLGGDNSYEQYF. The CDR3 region has the DNA TGTGCCAGCAGCTTAGGAGGGGACAACTCCTACGAGCAGTACTTC.

This clonotype was picked up a small number of times. The chain recombines TRBV5-1 with TRBJ2-2; 10 bases are a match to TRBD2. V lost 7 bases to trimming and J lost 1 base; unmatched junction nucleotides: 1. The CDR3 extends over 14 amino acids. Per the germline V gene, CDR1 is SGHRS and CDR2 is YFSETQ. CDR3 protein: CASASGRNTGELFF. CDR3 bases: TGCGCCAGCGCTAGCGGGAGGAACACCGGGGAGCTGTTTTTT.

This clonotype appeared many times. The J gene is TRBJ1-2, the V gene TRBV7-3, with 8 bases that match TRBD1. This CDR3 has 15 residues. CDR1 and CDR2 (germline): SGHTA, FQGTGA. Trimming took 5 bases from V and 4 from J; bases not matched to a gene: 9. CDR3 loop: CASSVTGTGSYGYTF. The CDR3 DNA reads as TGTGCCAGCAGCGTCACCGGGACAGGAAGCTATGGCTACACCTTC.

This clonotype showed up just a few times. The chain has TRBV6-1 and TRBJ2-1; D might be TRBD1 (6 bases). V was trimmed by 5 bases and J by 7 bases, leaving 12 bases between them. The CDR3 is made up of 13 amino acids. Germline lookup yields CDR1 MNHNS and CDR2 SASEGT. The CDR3 DNA sequence: TGTGCCAGCAGTTATGTCGACAGGAATGAGCAGTTCTTC. Translation gives CASSYVDRNEQFF.

The rearrangement links TRBV29-1 to TRBJ2-7, with 10 bases that match TRBD2. With 3 bases clipped from V and 1 base from J, the junction kept 6 bases outside the gene matches. Germline CDR1 reads SQVTM; CDR2 reads ANQGSEA. The CDR3 sequence is 15 residues long. The CDR3 sequence is CSVDIPAGGSYEQYF. The CDR3 nucleotides read TGCAGCGTTGATATTCCAGCGGGAGGGTCCTACGAGCAGTACTTC.

This clonotype was seen repeatedly, ten times or more. The chain uses TRBV10-3 and TRBJ2-7, with 8 positions matching TRBD2. V dropped 3 bases and J dropped 0; count of bases not matched to a gene: 1. Germline V gene data show CDR1 as ENHRY and CDR2 as SYGVKD. CDR3 size: 14 residues. The CDR3 bases are TGTGCCATCAGTGAAGCGGGGGCCTCCTACGAGCAGTACTTC. Its translation is CAISEAGASYEQYF.

In its sample, this clonotype was seen many times. The genes are TRBV6-1 and TRBJ2-5; 9 bases fit TRBD1. The CDR3 consists of 13 residues. Trimming cost V 5 bases and J 10 bases; bases outside gene matches: 8. Germline V gene sequence: CDR1 MNHNS, CDR2 SASEGT. The CDR3 protein is CASSPDRGRIQYF. CDR3 DNA sequence: TGTGCCAGCAGTCCCGACAGGGGGAGAATCCAGTACTTC.

Only one count was recorded for this clonotype. This chain connects TRBV27 to TRBJ2-4; 10 bases are a match to TRBD2. Looked up from germline, CDR1 is MNHEY and CDR2 is SMNVEV (reference sequence). This CDR3 spans 18 amino acids. Trimming cost V 5 bases and J 4 bases; bases outside gene matches: 14. CDR3: CASSPFAVLAGKKNIQYF. CDR3 nucleotide sequence: TGTGCCAGCAGTCCCTTTGCAGTACTAGCGGGGAAAAAAAACATTCAGTACTTC.

This clonotype was counted at least ten times. The chain is built from TRBV3-1 and TRBJ2-7; 7 bases fit TRBD2. Germline assignment: CDR1 LGHDT and CDR2 YNNKEL (reference sequence). Trimming cost V 0 bases and J 5 bases; bases outside gene matches: 13. This CDR3 spans 17 amino acids. The CDR3 region has the DNA TGTGCCAGCAGCCAAGATCATGCGGGAGAAGGGTTTGACGAGCAGTACTTC. This codes for CASSQDHAGEGFDEQYF.

This clonotype was recorded many times. The chain couples TRBV18 to TRBJ1-1; the D is unclear. V gave up 3 bases and J gave up 4 bases, with 15 bases separating them. Germline V gives CDR1 KGHSH, CDR2 LQKENI. CDR3 length: 15 residues. CDR3 sequence: CASSPPDVYGTEAFF. The CDR3 nucleotides read TGTGCCAGCTCACCCCCTGACGTTTATGGCACTGAAGCTTTCTTT. Complete variable domain (other parts from reference TRBV18 and TRBJ1-1): NAGVMQNPRHLVRRRGQEARLRCSPMKGHSHVYWYRQLPEEGLKFMVYLQKENIIDESGMPKERFSAEFPKEGPSILRIQQVVRGDSAAYFCASSPPDVYGTEAFFGQGTRLTVV.

This clonotype has at least ten counts. The CDR3 DNA reads TGTGCCAGCAGCCCCACGGGCATCGCTGAAGCTTTCTTT. It codes for CASSPTGIAEAFF. The chain couples TRBV25-1 to TRBJ1-1; D is undetermined. This CDR3 contains 13 residues. Trimming took off 6 bases at V and 6 bases at J, with 14 bases between the two ends. Germline V lookup: CDR1 MGHDK, CDR2 SYGVNS.

The CDR3 here is CASSSETGYFETQYF. CDR3 in DNA: TGTGCCAGTAGTTCGGAGACAGGTTATTTCGAGACCCAGTACTTC. The genes are TRBV19 and TRBJ2-5, with D perhaps matching TRBD1 (6 bases). This CDR3 has 15 residues. CDR1 is LNHDA and CDR2 is SQIVND in the germline V gene (reference sequence). V lost 5 bases, J lost 5 bases, and 18 bases lay in between.

Points on this clonotype: A junction boundary mismatches the germline segment, possibly from a read error. The gene calls are TRBV29-1 and TRBJ1-2, with D perhaps TRBD1 (6 bases). Per germline, CDR1 SQVTM and CDR2 ANQGSEA. The CDR3 has 12 residues. As DNA, the CDR3 is TGCAGCGTTCTACCGGGACAACATGGCCACACCTTC. It yields the protein CSVLPGQHGHTF.

The V and J genes are TRBV19 and TRBJ2-3, with 7 nucleotides matching TRBD1. V lost 6 bases and J lost 3; bases outside the gene matches: 6. Germline assignment: CDR1 LNHDA and CDR2 SQIVND (reference sequence). The CDR3 has 14 amino acids. This chain's CDR3 is CASRVQGVTDTQYF. CDR3 nucleotides: TGTGCCAGTAGGGTCCAGGGGGTGACAGATACGCAGTATTTT.